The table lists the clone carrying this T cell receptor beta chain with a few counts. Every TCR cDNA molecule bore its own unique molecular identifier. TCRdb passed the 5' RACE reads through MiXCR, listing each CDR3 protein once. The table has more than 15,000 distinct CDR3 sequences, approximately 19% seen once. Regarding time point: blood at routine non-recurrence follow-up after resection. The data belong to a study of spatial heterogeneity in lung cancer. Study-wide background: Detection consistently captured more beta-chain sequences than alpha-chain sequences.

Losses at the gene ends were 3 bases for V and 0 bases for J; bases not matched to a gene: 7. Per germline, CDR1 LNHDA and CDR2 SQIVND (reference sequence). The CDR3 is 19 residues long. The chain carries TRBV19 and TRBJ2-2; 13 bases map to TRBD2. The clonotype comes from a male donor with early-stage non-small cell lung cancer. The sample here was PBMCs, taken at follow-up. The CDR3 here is CASSIGGLAGASNTGELFF. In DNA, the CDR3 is TGTGCCAGTAGTATCGGCGGACTAGCGGGGGCCTCGAACACCGGGGAGCTGTTTTTT. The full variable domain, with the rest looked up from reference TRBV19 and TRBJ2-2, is DGGITQSPKYLFRKEGQNVTLSCEQNLNHDAMYWYRQDPGQGLRLIYYSQIVNDFQKGDIAEGYSVSREKKESFPLTVTSAQKNPTAFYLCASSIGGLAGASNTGELFFGEGSRLTVL.